This TCR beta chain was sequenced in a study of blood T cell repertoires in COVID-19. Overall study: Material from acute and convalescent COVID-19 was sourced from the United States, Italy and Spain. PBMCs, B-cell-depleted T cells, or T cells provided the cDNA or gDNA that made up the material.

The authors' processing: Cell counts per sample came from amplifying reference gene primers. Only in-frame clones appear in the TCRdb table, and some are missing; sequencing was by immunoSEQ multiplex PCR. V and J calls and clone size are given by that table; D and trimming were obtained from the DNA. The sample includes roughly 110,000 clones, 86% seen only once; the top ten take roughly 4%. V dropped 3 bases and J dropped 4; count of bases not matched to a gene: 0. This CDR3 is built from 12 residues. The chain has TRBV12-3 or TRBV12-4 and TRBJ2-7; TRBD2 agrees at 7 bases. The sequenced material came from peripheral blood. The TCR originated in a man aged 35-49 years with acute or convalescent COVID-19. The DNA of the CDR3 is TGTGCCAGCAGTTTCGGGAGGTACGAGCAGTACTTC. Its translation is CASSFGRYEQYF.